This T cell receptor beta chain was obtained from a study of response to subunit inactivated influenza vaccine. Regarding the study as a whole: Authors suggested few new T cells are recruited by each seasonal influenza vaccination.

TCRdb itself ran the RT-PCR reads through MiXCR, one entry per CDR3 protein. The table includes roughly 670,000 distinct CDR3 sequences, roughly 15% detected once. Trimming removed 5 bases at V and 0 bases at J, with 8 bases between. Germline lookup yields CDR1 SGHAT and CDR2 FQNNGV. The CDR3 has 14 residues. About this clonotype: As yet, its antigen is unknown.

Sequencing was performed on PBMCs from blood, taken less than 15 days before vaccination. The chain recombines TRBV11-2 with TRBJ1-3; D not certain. The origin of this receptor is a man over 45 who received an inactivated influenza vaccine. The CDR3 region has the DNA TGTGCCAGCAGCCCCCAAAGCTCTGGAAACACCATATATTTT. Its translation: CASSPQSSGNTIYF.